The 32 T cell receptor beta chains listed next were all sequenced from one sample in a study of blood T cell repertoires in COVID-19. TCRdb's table, derived via immunoSEQ multiplex PCR, lists solely in-frame clones and lacks some. The sample contains tens of thousands of clones, approximately 91% of which appear only once. Sequences were obtained from peripheral blood. All receptors derive from a human donor in a cohort sampled during active COVID-19.

The rearrangement links TRBV6-5 to TRBJ1-4, with D possibly matching TRBD1 (5 bases). Germline V gene sequence: CDR1 MNHEY, CDR2 SVGAGI. Deletions cut 7 bases from V and 3 bases from J, with 12 bases between. CDR3 length equals 14 residues. Here the CDR3 reads CASTNGGSNEKLFF. CDR3 coding DNA: TGTGCCAGCACGAACGGGGGGTCTAATGAAAAACTGTTTTTT.

V is TRBV18 and J is TRBJ2-1, with TRBD2 matching over 10 bases. The trim removed 4 bases at V and 8 bases at J, leaving 14 bases unmatched. The CDR3 runs 17 residues. CDR1 KGHSH and CDR2 LQKENI come from the germline V gene. DNA of the CDR3: TGTGCCAGCTCACGCTCTAGCGGGAGATCCGGTAGCGATGAGCAGTTCTTC. The encoded protein is CASSRSSGRSGSDEQFF. Full variable domain (missing parts from reference TRBV18 and TRBJ2-1): NAGVMQNPRHLVRRRGQEARLRCSPMKGHSHVYWYRQLPEEGLKFMVYLQKENIIDESGMPKERFSAEFPKEGPSILRIQQVVRGDSAAYFCASSRSSGRSGSDEQFFGPGTRLTVL.

The chain recombines TRBV24-1 with TRBJ2-6; TRBD1 is a possible D gene (6 bases). CDR3 length equals 17 residues. The germline CDR1 and CDR2 sequences are KGHDR and SFDVKD. V was trimmed by 5 bases and J by 1 base, leaving 14 bases between them. In DNA form, the CDR3 reads TGTGCCACCAGTGGGGACACTCGATTTTCTGGGGCCAACGTCCTGACTTTC. It encodes CATSGDTRFSGANVLTF.

This clone was found once. DNA of the CDR3: TGTGCCAGCAGCCCCCGTCGGGAGTATAGCAATCAGCCCCAGCATTTT. Amino acid sequence: CASSPRREYSNQPQHF. The chain recombines TRBV21-1 with TRBJ1-5. TRBV21-1 is given as a pseudogene. There are 16 residues in the CDR3.

The rearrangement uses TRBV6-5 and TRBJ2-3; 9 bases agree with TRBD2. The CDR3 is 14 amino acids. The V gene's germline CDR1 is MNHEY and CDR2 SVGAGI. J lost 1 base, V lost 7 bases, and 3 bases had no gene match. CDR3 sequence: CASNRLAGTDTQYF. CDR3 DNA sequence: TGTGCCAGCAATAGACTAGCGGGCACAGATACGCAGTATTTT.

V is TRBV5-1 and J is TRBJ2-3; 8 nucleotides align to TRBD1. V was pared by 2 bases and J by 1 base, with 6 bases of the junction left unmatched. The CDR3 has 16 residues. From germline, CDR1 is SGHRS and CDR2 YFSETQ. The chain's CDR3 is CASSFGQGRGTDTQYF. As DNA, the CDR3 is TGCGCCAGCAGCTTTGGACAGGGTCGGGGCACAGATACGCAGTATTTT.

The V gene is TRBV9, the J gene TRBJ2-7; 9 bases align to TRBD2. Germline lookup yields CDR1 SGDLS and CDR2 YYNGEE. The ends lost 2 bases at V and 2 bases at J; junction bases unmatched: 5. The CDR3 is 15 amino acids. Written as DNA, the CDR3 is TGTGCCAGCAGCGTCGGACTAGCGTCAACCTACGAGCAGTACTTC. It encodes CASSVGLASTYEQYF.

The V call is TRBV7-2, the J call TRBJ2-7; maybe TRBD1 (6 bases). This CDR3 has 14 amino acids. The germline V and J ends were trimmed by 1 base and 2 bases, with 9 bases remaining between them. Per germline, CDR1 SGHTA and CDR2 FQGNSA. The CDR3 loop reads CASSLGGHPYEQYF. In nucleotides, the CDR3 is TGTGCCAGCAGCTTAGGGGGACACCCCTACGAGCAGTACTTC.

V is TRBV27 and J is TRBJ1-2; tentatively, D is TRBD1 (5 bases). Germline CDR1 reads MNHEY; CDR2 reads SMNVEV (reference sequence). The CDR3 consists of 15 residues. The V and J ends lost 3 bases and 4 bases respectively, with 15 bases between them. The CDR3 sequence is CASSFQGGHSYGYTF. The CDR3 DNA reads TGTGCCAGCAGTTTCCAGGGAGGACACTCCTATGGCTACACCTTC.

The chain uses TRBV24-1 and TRBJ1-4, with a tentative D call TRBD1 (5 bases). Germline V gives CDR1 KGHDR, CDR2 SFDVKD. V gave up 2 bases and J gave up 7 bases, with 13 bases separating them. The length of the CDR3 is 15 residues. The CDR3 nucleotides read TGTGCCACCAGTGATTCAGGGAGGGGCGGTGAAAAACTGTTTTTT. This gives the protein CATSDSGRGGEKLFF.

V gene TRBV5-1 combines with J gene TRBJ2-3, with 9 positions matching TRBD2. Germline CDR1 SGHRS, CDR2 YFSETQ. This CDR3 spans 15 amino acids. With 1 base clipped from V and 3 bases from J, the junction kept 3 bases outside the gene matches. CDR3 residues: CASSLIAGATDTQYF. CDR3 DNA sequence: TGCGCCAGCAGCTTGATAGCGGGAGCAACAGATACGCAGTATTTT.

This chain links TRBV19 with TRBJ1-2, with a possible D match to TRBD1 (5 bases). The germline CDR1 and CDR2 sequences are LNHDA and SQIVND (reference sequence). The length of the CDR3 is 14 residues. Trimming pared 0 bases from V and 8 bases from J, leaving 13 bases between. In nucleotides, the CDR3 is TGTGCCAGTAGTATAGAGGGGACTCTCGGAGGCTACACCTTC. Amino acid sequence: CASSIEGTLGGYTF.

The V and J genes are TRBV27 and TRBJ2-3; 7 positions match TRBD2. Germline loops: CDR1 MNHEY, CDR2 SMNVEV (reference sequence). V shed 6 bases, J shed 2 bases, and the junction held 20 bases outside the gene matches. This CDR3 is 19 amino acids long. In DNA, the CDR3 is TGTGCCAGCAGCCCCGTAGTGGCTTCACTAGCGAGCTACACAGATACGCAGTATTTT. Its protein product is CASSPVVASLASYTDTQYF.

The chain combines TRBV19 with TRBJ1-5; a weak D match, TRBD1 (6 bases). Germline CDR1 is LNHDA and CDR2 is SQIVND (reference sequence). The CDR3 contains 13 residues. V gave up 5 bases and J gave up 7 bases, with 12 bases separating them. The CDR3 DNA sequence: TGTGCCAGTAGTGAGGGGGTTATACAGCCCCAGCATTTT. Amino acid sequence: CASSEGVIQPQHF.

This clone has only one observation. The CDR3 reads CASSYSQLAGVYEQYF. In nucleotides, the CDR3 is TGTGCCAGCAGTTACTCGCAACTAGCGGGAGTCTACGAGCAGTACTTC. The chain carries TRBV6-5 and TRBJ2-7; 11 nucleotides align to TRBD2. Germline V gene lookup returns CDR1 MNHEY and CDR2 SVGAGI. The junction had 4 bases not matched to a gene; V was cut back by 0 bases and J by 3 bases. This CDR3 has 16 amino acids.

This chain joins TRBV5-1 and TRBJ2-7, with D perhaps TRBD1 (6 bases). The CDR3 consists of 15 residues. Trimming stripped 0 bases from V and 0 bases from J, with 10 bases between. Germline CDR1 is SGHRS and CDR2 is YFSETQ. CDR3 coding DNA: TGCGCCAGCAGCTTGGATACAGGGAGCTCCTACGAGCAGTACTTC. Its translation: CASSLDTGSSYEQYF.

This clone appeared a few times. The chain joins TRBV9 to TRBJ2-7; TRBD1 is a possible D gene (6 bases). V lost 4 bases, J lost 2 bases, and 10 bases lay in between. The length of the CDR3 is 13 residues. From germline, CDR1 is SGDLS and CDR2 YYNGEE. CDR3 region: CASSPQGPYEQYF. The CDR3 region has the DNA TGTGCCAGCAGCCCACAGGGTCCCTACGAGCAGTACTTC.

The V gene is TRBV11-2, the J gene TRBJ2-7, with D unresolved. There are 11 residues in the CDR3. Germline-derived CDR1 and CDR2 are SGHAT and FQNNGV. Trimming cost V 5 bases and J 4 bases, with 6 bases left between them. CDR3 in DNA: TGTGCCAGCAGCCCCCTATACGAGCAGTACTTC. Protein sequence: CASSPLYEQYF. The whole variable domain, filled in from reference TRBV11-2 and TRBJ2-7, reads EAGVAQSPRYKIIEKRQSVAFWCNPISGHATLYWYQQILGQGPKLLIQFQNNGVVDDSQLPKDRFSAERLKGVDSTLKIQPAKLEDSAVYLCASSPLYEQYFGPGTRLTVT.

The chain uses TRBV11-3 and TRBJ2-1; 9 bases are a match to TRBD2. V was clipped by 8 bases and J by 5 bases; unmatched bases: 4. Germline lookup yields CDR1 SGHNT and CDR2 YENEEA. This CDR3 has 13 residues. The CDR3 sequence: CASGLAGNNEQFF. CDR3 nucleotide sequence: TGTGCCAGCGGCCTAGCGGGAAACAATGAGCAGTTCTTC.

This clone was recorded only once. V gene TRBV3-1 (or the pseudogene TRBV3-2) combines with J gene TRBJ2-5; TRBD2 matches at 9 bases. CDR1 and CDR2 (germline): LGHDT, YNNKEL (reference sequence). V dropped 3 bases and J dropped 0; count of bases not matched to a gene: 5. The CDR3 has 16 residues. CDR3 residues: CASSQGSGGYQETQYF. Here the CDR3 DNA reads TGTGCCAGCAGCCAGGGAAGCGGGGGGTACCAAGAGACCCAGTACTTC.

The V call is TRBV5-1, the J call TRBJ1-1; no reliable D call. V shed 0 bases and J shed 5 bases, with 11 bases lying between them. Germline values: CDR1 SGHRS, CDR2 YFSETQ. This CDR3 is 14 amino acids long. CDR3 amino acids: CASSLEGGRTEAFF. In DNA, the CDR3 is TGCGCCAGCAGCTTGGAGGGAGGGAGGACTGAAGCTTTCTTT.

This clone was seen a few times. V is TRBV10-1 and J is TRBJ1-1; TRBD1 might be the D (5 bases). CDR1 is WNHNN, CDR2 SYGVQD, per germline (reference sequence). This CDR3 has 13 amino acids. Trimming took off 5 bases at V and 2 bases at J, with 9 bases between the two ends. CDR3 residues: CASSFDSNTEAFF. DNA of the CDR3: TGCGCCAGCAGTTTTGACAGTAACACTGAAGCTTTCTTT.

The J gene is TRBJ2-2, the V gene TRBV29-1, with 10 bases fitting TRBD2. V was clipped by 4 bases and J by 4 bases; unmatched bases: 9. CDR1 is SQVTM, CDR2 ANQGSEA, per germline. There are 16 residues in the CDR3. For the CDR3, the DNA is TGCAGCGTTGCGGCTAGCGGGAGAGAAAGCACCGGGGAGCTGTTTTTT. Protein: CSVAASGRESTGELFF.

This rearrangement joins TRBV7-2 to TRBJ2-5; D possibly corresponds to TRBD1 (6 bases). CDR3 length: 13 amino acids. The germline CDR1 and CDR2 sequences are SGHTA and FQGNSA. V was shortened by 4 bases and J by 2 bases, with 8 bases between the two germline ends. The CDR3 region has the DNA TGTGCCAGCAGCTACGGACAGCAAGAGACCCAGTACTTC. It specifies CASSYGQQETQYF. The full variable domain, with the rest looked up from reference TRBV7-2 and TRBJ2-5, is GAGVSQSPSNKVTEKGKDVELRCDPISGHTALYWYRQSLGQGLEFLIYFQGNSAPDKSGLPSDRFSAERTGGSVSTLTIQRTQQEDSAVYLCASSYGQQETQYFGPGTRLLVL.

This rearrangement joins TRBV7-2 to TRBJ2-3, with a weak D call TRBD1 (6 bases). Per germline, CDR1 SGHTA and CDR2 FQGNSA. The CDR3 has 17 residues. V was clipped by 1 base and J by 6 bases, with 20 bases between them. The CDR3 DNA reads TGTGCCAGCAGCTTAGTTCTCAGGGGTCCTCCCAGGGATACGCAGTATTTT. This gives the protein CASSLVLRGPPRDTQYF.

The count of this clone is one. V and J are TRBV6-5 and TRBJ2-7; TRBD2 matches 9 bases. The V segment lost 6 bases and the J segment 6 bases; nucleotides outside the gene matches: 6. The CDR3 is made up of 13 amino acids. Germline values: CDR1 MNHEY, CDR2 SVGAGI. The CDR3 DNA reads as TGTGCCAGCAGACCGGGACTAGCAGGCGAGCAGTACTTC. Its protein product is CASRPGLAGEQYF.

The chain couples TRBV4-2 to TRBJ1-1; a possible D gene is TRBD1 (6 bases). V lost 2 bases to trimming and J lost 2 bases, with 9 bases between them. Germline V gene data show CDR1 as LGHNA and CDR2 as YNFKEQ. CDR3 length equals 14 residues. The CDR3, as DNA: TGTGCCAGCAGCCAACCACAGGGAAACACTGAAGCTTTCTTT. This gives the protein CASSQPQGNTEAFF.

The chain has TRBV5-1 and TRBJ2-5, with D perhaps matching TRBD2 (5 bases). V was pared by 0 bases and J by 2 bases, with 8 bases between. Looked up from germline, CDR1 is SGHRS and CDR2 is YFSETQ. The length of the CDR3 is 14 residues. The CDR3 DNA sequence: TGCGCCAGCAGCTTGGGGACTCTACAAGAGACCCAGTACTTC. Protein product: CASSLGTLQETQYF.

This clone was seen only once. The chain links TRBV20-1 to TRBJ1-2; D is undetermined. With 6 bases removed from V and 8 bases from J, the gap between germline ends came to 10 bases. CDR3 length equals 10 residues. The germline V gene has CDR1 DFQATT and CDR2 SNEGSKA (reference sequence). The CDR3 coding sequence is TGCAGTGCCCCTACGGGGGGCTACACCTTC. Encoded protein: CSAPTGGYTF.

This chain uses TRBV15 with TRBJ1-4, with D possibly being TRBD1 (5 bases). Trimming stripped 0 bases from V and 7 bases from J, with 12 bases between. Germline lookup yields CDR1 LNHNV and CDR2 YYDKDF (reference sequence). The CDR3 is 15 residues long. For the CDR3, the DNA is TGTGCCACCAGCAGAGATCCGGGGGGTGGTGAAAAACTGTTTTTT. It translates to CATSRDPGGGEKLFF.

The V gene is TRBV7-2, the J gene TRBJ2-2, with TRBD2 matching 11 bases. V lost 4 bases and J lost 1; bases outside the gene matches: 11. Germline CDR1 is SGHTA and CDR2 is FQGNSA. The CDR3 spans 19 residues. In DNA form, the CDR3 reads TGTGCCAGCAGCTCAAAGACTAGCGGGGCGGCAATGAACACCGGGGAGCTGTTTTTT. Translating gives CASSSKTSGAAMNTGELFF. Complete variable domain (other parts from reference TRBV7-2 and TRBJ2-2): GAGVSQSPSNKVTEKGKDVELRCDPISGHTALYWYRQSLGQGLEFLIYFQGNSAPDKSGLPSDRFSAERTGGSVSTLTIQRTQQEDSAVYLCASSSKTSGAAMNTGELFFGEGSRLTVL.

The chain combines TRBV18 with TRBJ2-7, with 8 bases lining up with TRBD2. J lost 5 bases, V lost 3 bases, and 9 bases had no gene match. The CDR3 totals 15 residues. Per the germline V gene, CDR1 is KGHSH and CDR2 is LQKENI. The CDR3 DNA is TGTGCCAGCTCACCGAAGGCTAGCGGGCAAAACGAGCAGTACTTC. Translation gives CASSPKASGQNEQYF. The complete variable domain, with remaining parts taken from reference TRBV18 and TRBJ2-7, reads NAGVMQNPRHLVRRRGQEARLRCSPMKGHSHVYWYRQLPEEGLKFMVYLQKENIIDESGMPKERFSAEFPKEGPSILRIQQVVRGDSAAYFCASSPKASGQNEQYFGPGTRLTVT.